The clone carrying this TCR beta chain was counted many times. The antigen is not known. These data come from a study of post-analysis software for immune sequencing data. Study at large: As for disease course, relapsing-remitting, secondary progressive and progressive-relapsing multiple sclerosis were all included. Study-level findings and limits: About five TRBV segments were more frequent in patients than controls; TRBV5-6, TRBV5-1 and TRBV20-1 belonged to this group. Relative to controls, patients with multiple sclerosis showed significantly lower normalized Chao1 diversity.

V lost 6 bases, J lost 5 bases, and 5 bases stayed unmatched. This CDR3 has 13 amino acids. The TCR beta cDNA libraries carried unique molecular identifiers. TCRdb re-called the PCR reads with MiXCR, one entry per CDR3 protein. The table shows about 570,000 distinct CDR3 sequences, with less than 40% occurring only once. This sequence joins TRBV12-3 or TRBV12-4 and TRBJ2-5; TRBD2 matches at 8 bases. The sequencing input was blood. The sequence was collected from a girl aged 2-17 years with multiple sclerosis. CDR3: CASRSGGGETQYF. In DNA, the CDR3 is TGTGCCAGCAGATCCGGGGGGGGCGAGACCCAGTACTTC.